There are a few counts of the clone carrying this T cell receptor beta chain. The sample belongs to a study of control samples from healthy donors and cancer patients. V was trimmed by 10 bases and J by 6 bases, leaving 22 bases between them. CDR3 size: 14 residues. The germline V gene encodes CDR1 MDHEN and CDR2 SYDVKM. The repertoire was sequenced with immunoSEQ multiplex PCR; TCRdb's copy has only in-frame clones and lacks some. This sample has about 46,000 clones; 88% occur once, and the top ten carry around 40%. Sequencing was performed on PBMCs. This clonotype was obtained from a man over 45 with head and neck cancer. This chain connects TRBV28 to TRBJ2-7, with a possible D match to TRBD1 (8 bases). CDR3 region: CAIKAGQGAFEQYF. The CDR3 nucleotides are TGTGCCATCAAAGCGGGGCAGGGGGCGTTCGAGCAGTACTTC.